Following are 10 T cell receptor beta chains from one sample sequenced in a study of shared clonotypes between healthy human individuals. Naive CD8 populations comprised CD45RO-negative cells positively selected for CCR7, excluding terminally differentiated effector memory CD45RA+ cells. Produced via immunoSEQ multiplex PCR; TCRdb's table is partial and in-frame only. Of 450,000 to 700,000 clones listed, roughly 95% are singletons. The sequencing sample was made of naive CD8+ T cells sorted from blood. These receptors were collected from a woman between 25 and 40 years old in good health.

V and J are TRBV27 and TRBJ2-2; no reliable D call. The CDR3 is made up of 14 amino acids. The germline V gene encodes CDR1 MNHEY and CDR2 SMNVEV (reference sequence). The germline V and J ends were trimmed by 4 bases and 0 bases, with 6 bases remaining between them. CDR3 protein: CASSSTSNTGELFF. CDR3 DNA sequence: TGTGCCAGCAGTTCCACCTCGAACACCGGGGAGCTGTTTTTT.

CDR3 DNA sequence: TGTGCCAGTAGTATCCCGCGGAGCGGGACAGATACGCAGTATTTT. It codes for CASSIPRSGTDTQYF. The J gene is TRBJ2-3, the V gene TRBV19, with D possibly being TRBD2 (6 bases). This CDR3 region has 15 residues. Germline V gene sequence: CDR1 LNHDA, CDR2 SQIVND (reference sequence). V lost 3 bases and J lost 3, with 13 bases in between.

CDR3 region: CASSLQEETQYF. The CDR3, as DNA: TGTGCCAGCAGCCTCCAAGAAGAGACCCAGTACTTC. The V and J genes are TRBV13 and TRBJ2-5; D gene ambiguous. Trimming cost V 5 bases and J 3 bases, with 7 bases left between them. The germline V gene encodes CDR1 PRHDT and CDR2 FYEKMQ (reference sequence). This CDR3 is 12 amino acids long.

The CDR3 region is CASSLWGVGEKLFF. The CDR3 nucleotides are TGTGCCAGCAGTTTGTGGGGAGTTGGGGAAAAACTGTTTTTT. The gene calls are TRBV28 and TRBJ1-4, with unresolved D. The V gene's germline CDR1 is MDHEN and CDR2 SYDVKM. The V gene lost 3 bases and the J gene lost 8 bases, with 13 bases spanning the gap. This CDR3 has 14 amino acids.

The chain employs TRBV7-3 and TRBJ2-1; tentatively, D is TRBD1 or TRBD2 (5 bases each). V was trimmed by 0 bases and J by 6 bases, leaving 12 bases between them. CDR3 size: 15 residues. Germline assignment: CDR1 SGHTA and CDR2 FQGTGA. The CDR3 is CASSLTGGTVNEQFF. The CDR3 DNA reads as TGTGCCAGCAGCTTAACCGGTGGGACGGTCAATGAGCAGTTCTTC.

This rearrangement joins TRBV5-4 to TRBJ2-7; D tentatively reads TRBD1 or TRBD2 (6 bases each). The germline gives CDR1 SGHNT, CDR2 YYREEE (reference sequence). This CDR3 region has 12 residues. Trimming removed 5 bases from V and 6 bases from J, with 12 bases in between. The CDR3 bases are TGTGCCAGCAGACTGGAGGGGGGCGAGCAGTACTTC. This gives the protein CASRLEGGEQYF.

J is TRBJ2-2 and V is TRBV27; D unresolved. Germline CDR1 and CDR2: MNHEY and SMNVEV (reference sequence). The V end lost 5 bases, the J end lost 6 bases, and 13 bases lay between the germline ends. This CDR3 is 14 amino acids long. CDR3 nucleotides: TGTGCCAGCAGTGGTAGCCCCTCCCCCGGGGAGCTGTTTTTT. It specifies CASSGSPSPGELFF.

The CDR3 sequence: CASSSRATEAFF. The CDR3, as DNA: TGTGCCAGCAGCTCAAGGGCGACTGAAGCTTTCTTT. The genes are TRBV7-9 and TRBJ1-1; D uncertain. CDR1 SEHNR and CDR2 FQNEAQ come from the germline V gene (reference sequence). CDR3 length equals 12 residues. V gave up 4 bases and J gave up 5 bases, with 8 bases separating them.

The rearrangement uses TRBV4-1 and TRBJ2-7, with 7 bases matching TRBD1. Losses at the gene ends were 1 base for V and 3 bases for J; bases not matched to a gene: 9. Germline loops: CDR1 MGHRA, CDR2 YSYEKL. This CDR3 comprises 16 residues. The CDR3 here is CASSQVLGTDVYEQYF. In nucleotides, the CDR3 is TGCGCCAGCAGCCAAGTTCTGGGGACAGATGTCTACGAGCAGTACTTC.

The rearrangement uses TRBV28 and TRBJ2-2; D may match TRBD1 or TRBD2 (5 bases each). The V gene lost 10 bases and the J gene lost 2 bases, with 11 bases spanning the gap. Germline V gives CDR1 MDHEN, CDR2 SYDVKM. This CDR3 is 13 amino acids long. The CDR3 region has the DNA TGTGCCATCGGGGCCCTAAACACCGGGGAGCTGTTTTTT. Protein: CAIGALNTGELFF.